The 10 T cell receptor beta chains in this list originate from one sample, sequenced in a study of T-cell reconstitution after alpha-beta-depleted transplantation in children. Preparing the TCRbeta library involved the use of unique molecular identifiers. TCRdb reprocessed the PCR reads via MiXCR and lists one record per CDR3 protein. The sample holds about 360,000 distinct CDR3 sequences, 13% seen once. This sample comprised PBMCs, obtained from the stem cell graft. Receptors were obtained from a human donor who donated a stem cell graft to a child with Fanconi anemia.

V usage is TRBV6-1 and J usage is TRBJ1-2, with D perhaps matching TRBD1 (5 bases). CDR3 length equals 14 residues. Germline V gene data show CDR1 as MNHNS and CDR2 as SASEGT. V dropped 6 bases and J dropped 2 bases, with 13 bases sitting between them. DNA of the CDR3: TGTGCCAGCAGCCCCTTAGACAGAAACTATGGCTACACCTTC. It yields the protein CASSPLDRNYGYTF.

This clonotype showed up just a few times. This sequence joins TRBV5-1 and TRBJ1-2; no firm D call. Germline V gene lookup returns CDR1 SGHRS and CDR2 YFSETQ. The CDR3 extends over 13 amino acids. V gave up 1 base and J gave up 4 bases, with 8 bases separating them. CDR3 nucleotides: TGCGCCAGCAGCTTGAACAGCGTCTATGGCTACACCTTC. The encoded protein is CASSLNSVYGYTF.

V is TRBV7-6 and J is TRBJ1-4; D is perhaps TRBD1 (5 bases). Germline lookup yields CDR1 SGHVS and CDR2 FNYEAQ. The CDR3 is 15 residues long. Deletions cut 5 bases from V and 3 bases from J, with 13 bases between. DNA for the CDR3: TGTGCCAGCAGCCCCCGGAGGGACTCTAATGAAAAACTGTTTTTT. Amino acid sequence: CASSPRRDSNEKLFF. The variable domain in full, with the rest retrieved from reference TRBV7-6 and TRBJ1-4, is GAGVSQSPRYKVTKRGQDVALRCDPISGHVSLYWYRQALGQGPEFLTYFNYEAQQDKSGLPNDRFSAERPEGSISTLTIQRTEQRDSAMYRCASSPRRDSNEKLFFGSGTQLSVL.

This clonotype showed up many times. This chain links TRBV6-1 with TRBJ2-3; no firm D call. CDR3 length equals 14 residues. The germline CDR1 and CDR2 sequences are MNHNS and SASEGT. V was cut by 10 bases and J by 0 bases, with 14 bases left in between. The CDR3 region has the DNA TGTGCCATTCTTCGGAAGCCTAGCACAGATACGCAGTATTTT. This translates into CAILRKPSTDTQYF.

The chain employs TRBV29-1 and TRBJ2-7, with D perhaps assigned TRBD1 or TRBD2 (5 bases each). The V end lost 6 bases, the J end lost 6 bases, and 18 bases lay between the germline ends. This CDR3 has 13 amino acids. Germline-derived CDR1 and CDR2 are SQVTM and ANQGSEA. The CDR3 coding sequence is TGCAGCGTCAACGGGGACCTGAATGGCGAGCAGTACTTC. It encodes CSVNGDLNGEQYF.

This clonotype has more than one count but fewer than ten. This chain joins TRBV5-1 and TRBJ1-1; 7 bases are shared with TRBD1. Germline lookup yields CDR1 SGHRS and CDR2 YFSETQ. This CDR3 region has 14 residues. Germline trimming cut 4 bases from V and 1 base from J; bases unmatched to any gene: 4. CDR3 sequence (DNA): TGCGCCAGCAGCCCCCAGGGGGGGAACACTGAAGCTTTCTTT. It yields the protein CASSPQGGNTEAFF.

This clonotype has only a few counts. The chain links TRBV6-5 to TRBJ1-4; D is undetermined. Germline CDR1 is MNHEY and CDR2 is SVGAGI. Between the trimmed V and J ends, which lost 1 base and 6 bases, there was a span of 6 bases. This CDR3 region has 13 residues. CDR3 coding DNA: TGTGCCAGCAGTTACTACGGGGATGAAAAACTGTTTTTT. It yields the protein CASSYYGDEKLFF.

The CDR3 sequence: CASSSSGTGVETEAFF. For the CDR3, the DNA is TGCGCCAGCAGCTCTAGCGGGACAGGGGTCGAAACTGAAGCTTTCTTT. This sequence joins TRBV5-1 and TRBJ1-1, with TRBD1 matching over 10 bases. This CDR3 is built from 16 residues. The germline gives CDR1 SGHRS, CDR2 YFSETQ. V lost 3 bases, J lost 5 bases, and 10 bases stayed unmatched.

The chain has TRBV11-2 and TRBJ2-7; 10 nucleotides align to TRBD1. V was pared by 4 bases and J by 6 bases, with 9 bases of the junction left unmatched. This CDR3 region has 15 residues. Germline CDR1 reads SGHAT; CDR2 reads FQNNGV. CDR3 region: CASSSSGGQGPEQYF. The CDR3 nucleotides are TGTGCCAGCAGCTCGTCGGGGGGACAGGGGCCCGAGCAGTACTTC.

This sequence joins TRBV5-1 and TRBJ2-7; D is unclear. Per germline, CDR1 SGHRS and CDR2 YFSETQ. Trimming left V 0 bases short and J 1 base short, with 8 bases between. The CDR3 has 14 residues. In DNA form, the CDR3 reads TGCGCCAGCAGCTTGGGACCGCAATCCTACGAGCAGTACTTC. As protein: CASSLGPQSYEQYF.